The 2 T cell receptor beta chains below all came from one sample that was sequenced in a study of molecular identifiers for immune sequencing clone quantification. A single record per CDR3 protein comes from TCRdb applying MiXCR to the PCR reads. The repertoire holds more than 85,000 distinct CDR3 sequences, with around 37% as singletons. Input material: naive CD8+ T cells from blood, with Jurkat cell RNA spiked in. Regarding subset: FACS-sorted CD8+CD4-CCR7+CD45RA+ naive T cells. The receptors come from a human donor in good health. Some libraries in this study had Jurkat cell RNA spiked in.

The chain carries TRBV2 and TRBJ2-3, with D tentatively TRBD2 (6 bases). In germline, CDR1 is SNHLY, CDR2 FYNNEI. The CDR3 runs to 13 residues. V was shortened by 4 bases and J by 6 bases, with 11 bases between the two germline ends. The DNA for the CDR3 is TGTGCCAGCAGTGTCCGGGGGAGGGATACGCAGTATTTT. It encodes CASSVRGRDTQYF.

In this sample, this clonotype turned up many times. The chain couples TRBV12-5 to TRBJ1-1, with 10 bases matching TRBD1. The germline V gene encodes CDR1 LGHNT and CDR2 FRNRAP. This CDR3 spans 16 amino acids. Trimming took 0 bases from V and 6 from J; bases not matched to a gene: 7. This chain's CDR3 is CASGLVPGTGVPEAFF. The CDR3 DNA sequence: TGTGCTAGTGGTTTGGTCCCCGGGACAGGGGTTCCTGAAGCTTTCTTT.